Below, 13 T cell receptor beta chains from the same sample are listed, as sequenced in a study of cytomegalovirus exposure and HLA in healthy donors. PCR employed 60 Vbeta and 13 Jbeta primers. Some clones are missing from TCRdb's copy, which holds only in-frame ones; the method was immunoSEQ multiplex PCR. There are over 200,000 clones in the sample; around four fifths occur only once, and more than 0.45% lies in the top ten. The sequencing sample was made of PBMCs. The receptors here all came from a middle-aged woman in good health and CMV-seronegative.

The chain has TRBV5-1 and TRBJ2-7, with 10 positions matching TRBD1. CDR1 is SGHRS, CDR2 YFSETQ, per germline. The J segment lost 2 bases and the V segment lost 4 bases, leaving 9 bases of the junction unmatched. The CDR3 sequence is 16 residues long. The CDR3 spells CASSTGTGAWPYEQYF. Here the CDR3 DNA reads TGCGCCAGCAGCACTGGGACAGGGGCATGGCCCTACGAGCAGTACTTC.

The gene calls are TRBV19 and TRBJ1-2; D is possibly TRBD1 (5 bases). This CDR3 is 14 amino acids long. V was shortened by 6 bases and J by 5 bases, with 16 bases between the two germline ends. The germline gives CDR1 LNHDA, CDR2 SQIVND (reference sequence). CDR3 DNA sequence: TGTGCCAGTAGGAAGACAGAGCCTCGATATGGCTACACCTTC. It codes for CASRKTEPRYGYTF.

This chain joins TRBV5-1 and TRBJ1-2; D is perhaps TRBD1 (5 bases). The CDR3 contains 13 residues. Trimming left V 2 bases short and J 6 bases short, with 11 bases between. CDR1 and CDR2 (germline): SGHRS, YFSETQ. The CDR3 nucleotides read TGCGCCAGCAGCTTCTGGGGGGAGGATGGCTACACCTTC. Translating it yields CASSFWGEDGYTF.

The chain combines TRBV6-5 with TRBJ2-5, with D possibly being TRBD2 (6 bases). The CDR3 totals 13 residues. CDR1 is MNHEY and CDR2 is SVGAGI in the germline V gene. V was clipped by 7 bases and J by 11 bases, with 20 bases between them. CDR3 DNA sequence: TGTGCCAGCACGACGGTGCCGTCGGGGGAGCAGTACTTC. Translated: CASTTVPSGEQYF.

The gene calls are TRBV9 and TRBJ2-7; 13 nucleotides align to TRBD2. The germline V gene has CDR1 SGDLS and CDR2 YYNGEE. J lost 0 bases, V lost 0 bases, and 6 bases had no gene match. This CDR3 has 18 amino acids. The CDR3 loop is CASSVGLAGGPISYEQYF. In nucleotides, the CDR3 is TGTGCCAGCAGCGTAGGACTAGCGGGGGGCCCGATCTCCTACGAGCAGTACTTC.

This clone has more than one count but fewer than ten. The chain couples TRBV4-2 to TRBJ1-4; 7 bases fit TRBD1. The CDR3 consists of 16 residues. The V gene end was trimmed by 1 base and the J gene end by 3 bases; junction bases not matched to a gene: 5. Germline V gene data show CDR1 as LGHNA and CDR2 as YNFKEQ. The CDR3 loop reads CASSQGGTAPNEKLFF. CDR3 DNA: TGTGCCAGCAGCCAAGGAGGGACAGCCCCTAATGAAAAACTGTTTTTT.

V is TRBV9 and J is TRBJ2-1, with TRBD2 matching 11 bases. CDR3 length: 18 residues. The V segment lost 3 bases and the J segment 4 bases; nucleotides outside the gene matches: 12. From germline, CDR1 is SGDLS and CDR2 YYNGEE. The CDR3 reads CASSELAGGRNIYNEQFF. The CDR3 DNA follows: TGTGCCAGCAGCGAGCTAGCGGGGGGCCGTAACATATACAATGAGCAGTTCTTC.

The chain has TRBV25-1 and TRBJ2-1, with D possibly TRBD1 on 5 matching bases. The CDR3 extends over 15 amino acids. Germline V gene data show CDR1 as MGHDK and CDR2 as SYGVNS. V lost 4 bases to trimming and J lost 2 bases, with 12 bases between them. CDR3 coding DNA: TGTGCCAGCAGTGGGACATTAGTTCCCTACAATGAGCAGTTCTTC. Translation: CASSGTLVPYNEQFF.

The chain employs TRBV4-2 and TRBJ1-1; D might be TRBD1 (5 bases). V lost 3 bases to trimming and J lost 4 bases, with 12 bases between them. Germline V lookup: CDR1 LGHNA, CDR2 YNFKEQ. CDR3 length: 14 residues. In DNA, the CDR3 is TGTGCCAGCAGCCAGGGGCGGGGGGGCACTGAAGCTTTCTTT. Its translation is CASSQGRGGTEAFF.

V gene TRBV7-2 combines with J gene TRBJ2-7, with 7 nucleotides matching TRBD2. The CDR3 loop spans 15 amino acids. Germline V gene data show CDR1 as SGHTA and CDR2 as FQGNSA. The ends lost 1 base at V and 3 bases at J; junction bases unmatched: 6. Written as DNA, the CDR3 is TGTGCCAGCAGCTTAGAGGCTAGCGGTTACTACGAGCAGTACTTC. Translated: CASSLEASGYYEQYF.

The V call is TRBV5-1, the J call TRBJ2-7, with TRBD1 matching 9 bases. Trimming cost V 4 bases and J 6 bases; bases outside gene matches: 11. Germline assignment: CDR1 SGHRS and CDR2 YFSETQ. The CDR3 is 15 amino acids. The CDR3 protein is CASSATPGQGGEQYF. The CDR3 DNA reads TGCGCCAGCAGCGCAACCCCGGGACAGGGAGGCGAGCAGTACTTC.

Only a few counts were recorded for this clone. The chain combines TRBV5-4 with TRBJ2-5, with 12 bases identical to TRBD2. The germline V gene has CDR1 SGHNT and CDR2 YYREEE (reference sequence). Germline trimming cut 4 bases from V and 7 bases from J; bases unmatched to any gene: 20. The CDR3 runs to 19 residues. The CDR3 coding sequence is TGTGCCAGCAGCCTGGGTGGGCTGTCTAGCGGGGGGGCCCTAGTGACCCAGTACTTC. This sequence encodes CASSLGGLSSGGALVTQYF.

The V and J genes are TRBV4-2 and TRBJ2-2; tentatively, D is TRBD1 (7 bases). The CDR3 is 15 amino acids. V gave up 1 base and J gave up 6 bases, with 12 bases separating them. The germline V gene encodes CDR1 LGHNA and CDR2 YNFKEQ. CDR3 loop: CASSQVTGEAGELFF. CDR3 coding DNA: TGTGCCAGCAGCCAAGTTACAGGGGAGGCCGGGGAGCTGTTTTTT.